One and the same sample provided the 23 T cell receptor beta chains below, sequenced in a study of shared clonotypes between healthy human individuals (dated by TCRdb to 2018 to 2020). Library preparation used the immunoSEQ multiplex PCR assay. The clones in this table, taken by TCRdb from immuneACCESS, are in-frame only. Not every clone is retained; where verified, under half of the shortfall comes from an unresolved V gene, and the cause of the rest is unknown. The sample table holds around 2,000,000 clones, of which approximately 94% were seen once. The ten largest clones add up to 1% to 1.5% of the sample. For the CD8 naive samples, CD45RO-negative cells were positively selected for CCR7, yielding a CD45RA+CCR7+ population from which TemRA cells were excluded. Sample: naive CD8+ T cells sorted from blood. Sample cell subset or site, as interpreted from the label and publication: CD45RA+CCR7+. The receptor source for this set is a man younger than 35 in good health.

The chain links TRBV21-1 to TRBJ2-7; the table names TRBD2, a call not compared with the DNA. TRBV21-1 is reported as a pseudogene. The CDR3 is made up of 16 amino acids. In DNA form, the CDR3 reads TGTGCCAGCAGCAAAGTTAAAAGGGAAGAGGGCTACGAGCAGTACTTC. This sequence encodes CASSKVKREEGYEQYF.

Of note for this clone: This CDR3 is also generated by other DNA sequences in the sample. The rearrangement uses TRBV9 and TRBJ2-2, with D possibly being TRBD1 or TRBD2 (6 bases each). Trimming stripped 4 bases from V and 6 bases from J, with 10 bases between. This CDR3 comprises 13 residues. Germline CDR1 reads SGDLS; CDR2 reads YYNGEE. This chain's CDR3 is CASSPGGSGELFF. The CDR3 DNA reads as TGTGCCAGCAGCCCCGGGGGCTCCGGGGAGCTGTTTTTT.

This sequence joins TRBV29-1 and TRBJ1-1; D not certain. Trimming pared 0 bases from V and 11 bases from J, leaving 7 bases between. The CDR3 has 10 residues. Germline-derived CDR1 and CDR2 are SQVTM and ANQGSEA. CDR3: CSVEDTFAFF. In nucleotides, the CDR3 is TGCAGCGTTGAAGACACGTTCGCTTTCTTT.

Note on this clone: Other DNA sequences from this sample encode an identical CDR3 as well. The chain links TRBV4-3 to TRBJ2-2; no clear D gene. Germline V CDR1 and CDR2: LGHNA, YSLEER. This CDR3 is built from 13 residues. V lost 0 bases, J lost 5 bases, and 4 bases lay in between. CDR3 residues: CASSQDRTGELFF. DNA of the CDR3: TGCGCCAGCAGCCAAGATCGGACCGGGGAGCTGTTTTTT.

The chain combines TRBV28 with TRBJ2-7; 9 bases align to TRBD1. The junction had 9 bases not matched to a gene; V was cut back by 6 bases and J by 3 bases. Germline lookup yields CDR1 MDHEN and CDR2 SYDVKM. The CDR3 has 15 residues. The CDR3 here is CASSHTQGQGYEQYF. CDR3 nucleotide sequence: TGTGCCAGCAGCCATACCCAGGGACAGGGCTACGAGCAGTACTTC.

The J gene is TRBJ2-7, the V gene TRBV10-2, with 11 bases matching TRBD2. The CDR3 runs 14 residues. The germline CDR1 and CDR2 sequences are WSHSY and SAAADI. Trimming cost V 10 bases and J 1 base; bases outside gene matches: 6. The CDR3 DNA is TGCGCCACTGGGGGACTAGCGGAGTCCTACGAGCAGTACTTC. It translates to CATGGLAESYEQYF.

This clone was detected only once. The chain employs TRBV5-4 and TRBJ2-1; 8 bases map to TRBD1. The V segment lost 4 bases and the J segment 2 bases; nucleotides outside the gene matches: 8. This CDR3 contains 16 residues. The germline CDR1 and CDR2 sequences are SGHNT and YYREEE (reference sequence). The CDR3: CASSPGQGAPYNEQFF. The CDR3 bases are TGTGCCAGCAGCCCCGGACAGGGCGCCCCCTACAATGAGCAGTTCTTC.

Comment on this clone: This same CDR3 is encoded by further DNA sequences in the sample. The chain combines TRBV4-1 with TRBJ1-5, with unresolved D. Germline V gives CDR1 MGHRA, CDR2 YSYEKL. The CDR3 length is 15 residues. Trimming removed 0 bases from V and 0 bases from J, with 6 bases in between. CDR3 in amino acids: CASSQDRYSNQPQHF. The CDR3 nucleotides read TGCGCCAGCAGCCAAGACAGATATAGCAATCAGCCCCAGCATTTT.

This clone was seen just once. The chain carries TRBV9 and TRBJ1-1, with 8 positions matching TRBD1. Trimming removed 0 bases from V and 6 bases from J; junction bases left unmatched: 10. This CDR3 is 16 amino acids long. CDR1 is SGDLS, CDR2 YYNGEE, per germline. The CDR3 is CASSVDLDRAGAEAFF. As DNA, the CDR3 is TGTGCCAGCAGCGTAGATCTGGACAGGGCAGGGGCTGAAGCTTTCTTT.

The rearrangement uses TRBV5-6 and TRBJ1-2; D is uncertain. This CDR3 is built from 12 residues. CDR1 is SGHDT, CDR2 YYEEEE, per germline. The germline V and J ends were trimmed by 4 bases and 3 bases, with 7 bases remaining between them. CDR3 bases: TGTGCCAGCAGCGGGTTCGACTATGGCTACACCTTC. Amino acids: CASSGFDYGYTF.

The CDR3 region is CATSSGTSGLDEQFF. The CDR3 nucleotides read TGTGCCACCAGCAGTGGGACTAGCGGCCTTGATGAGCAGTTCTTC. The genes are TRBV15 and TRBJ2-1; 11 nucleotides line up with TRBD2. Germline V gene data show CDR1 as LNHNV and CDR2 as YYDKDF (reference sequence). The V segment lost 3 bases and the J segment 8 bases; nucleotides outside the gene matches: 6. CDR3 length equals 15 residues.

This chain links TRBV4-2 with TRBJ1-1; 9 bases match TRBD1. The trim removed 5 bases at V and 5 bases at J, leaving 6 bases unmatched. Per germline, CDR1 LGHNA and CDR2 YNFKEQ. The CDR3 contains 14 residues. CDR3 loop: CASSYDRGVTEAFF. DNA for the CDR3: TGTGCCAGCAGCTACGACAGGGGGGTGACTGAAGCTTTCTTT.

The J gene is TRBJ2-2, the V gene TRBV5-4; TRBD2 is a possible D gene (5 bases). This CDR3 comprises 13 residues. The germline V gene encodes CDR1 SGHNT and CDR2 YYREEE (reference sequence). V was cut by 4 bases and J by 6 bases, with 10 bases left in between. This chain's CDR3 is CASSIPGSGELFF. The CDR3, as DNA: TGTGCCAGCAGCATACCGGGATCCGGGGAGCTGTTTTTT.

The chain combines TRBV5-4 with TRBJ1-2; D is unclear. The CDR3 sequence is 14 residues long. V was clipped by 1 base and J by 0 bases, with 7 bases between them. Germline loops: CDR1 SGHNT, CDR2 YYREEE (reference sequence). Written as DNA, the CDR3 is TGTGCCAGCAGCTTGAAAACCTCTAACTATGGCTACACCTTC. Amino acids: CASSLKTSNYGYTF.

The rearrangement links TRBV5-6 to TRBJ2-5, with a tentative D call TRBD1 (6 bases). V lost 1 base and J lost 4, with 11 bases in between. The CDR3 covers 14 residues. The germline V gene has CDR1 SGHDT and CDR2 YYEEEE. DNA of the CDR3: TGTGCCAGCAGCTTGCCGCAGACAGGAGAGACCCAGTACTTC. It encodes CASSLPQTGETQYF. Together with reference TRBV5-6 and TRBJ2-5, the CDR3 gives the full variable domain: DAGVTQSPTHLIKTRGQQVTLRCSPKSGHDTVSWYQQALGQGPQFIFQYYEEEERQRGNFPDRFSGHQFPNYSSELNVNALLLGDSALYLCASSLPQTGETQYFGPGTRLLVL.

The chain links TRBV25-1 to TRBJ2-1; 9 positions agree with TRBD2. CDR1 MGHDK and CDR2 SYGVNS come from the germline V gene. The CDR3 is 14 amino acids. V shed 7 bases and J 7 bases; nucleotides not matched to a gene: 8. The CDR3 DNA reads TGTGCCAGCACTCCCAGAACTAGCGGGAATGAGCAGTTCTTC. This sequence encodes CASTPRTSGNEQFF.

To note about this clone: Other DNA variants within this sample encode the same CDR3. The rearrangement uses TRBV11-2 and TRBJ2-7, with D possibly being TRBD1 (6 bases). V shed 3 bases and J shed 3 bases, with 12 bases lying between them. Germline loops: CDR1 SGHAT, CDR2 FQNNGV. The CDR3 runs 14 residues. In nucleotides, the CDR3 is TGTGCCAGCAGCTTTGGGACATCAGACTACGAGCAGTACTTC. It specifies CASSFGTSDYEQYF.

This chain connects TRBV5-1 to TRBJ2-7; D possibly corresponds to TRBD2 (7 bases). Trimming took 4 bases from V and 0 from J, leaving 11 bases between them. Germline V lookup: CDR1 SGHRS, CDR2 YFSETQ. The CDR3 extends over 14 amino acids. For the CDR3, the DNA is TGCGCCAGCAGCGACGCGGGGGCCTCCTACGAGCAGTACTTC. Translation gives CASSDAGASYEQYF.

The chain has TRBV7-9 and TRBJ2-6; D is possibly TRBD1 or TRBD2 (5 bases each). Trimming left V 5 bases short and J 4 bases short, with 15 bases between. From germline, CDR1 is SEHNR and CDR2 FQNEAQ (reference sequence). CDR3 length: 16 amino acids. Written as DNA, the CDR3 is TGTGCCAGCAGCCTTGAGGAAGGGACCGGGGCCAACGTCCTGACTTTC. This encodes CASSLEEGTGANVLTF.

This sequence joins TRBV25-1 and TRBJ1-4, with no clear D. V shed 4 bases and J shed 6 bases, with 9 bases lying between them. There are 13 residues in the CDR3. CDR1 is MGHDK and CDR2 is SYGVNS in the germline V gene. The CDR3 region has the DNA TGTGCCAGCAGTGTTGGGGAGTATGAAAAACTGTTTTTT. Residues: CASSVGEYEKLFF.

V gene TRBV18 combines with J gene TRBJ2-7; 7 bases align to TRBD1. CDR3 length equals 13 residues. Germline V lookup: CDR1 KGHSH, CDR2 LQKENI. V lost 5 bases to trimming and J lost 2 bases; unmatched junction nucleotides: 3. CDR3 coding DNA: TGTGCCAGCTCAGGGACAGAAACCTACGAGCAGTACTTC. Amino acid sequence: CASSGTETYEQYF. Variable domain in full (rest from reference TRBV18 and TRBJ2-7): NAGVMQNPRHLVRRRGQEARLRCSPMKGHSHVYWYRQLPEEGLKFMVYLQKENIIDESGMPKERFSAEFPKEGPSILRIQQVVRGDSAAYFCASSGTETYEQYFGPGTRLTVT.

V is TRBV6-6 and J is TRBJ2-1; D gene ambiguous. Germline V gives CDR1 MNHNY, CDR2 SVGAGI (reference sequence). The V gene lost 3 bases and the J gene lost 6 bases, with 12 bases spanning the gap. This CDR3 is built from 14 residues. The CDR3 DNA sequence: TGTGCCAGCAGTTATCTCCATCCCAGCAATGAGCAGTTCTTC. Residues: CASSYLHPSNEQFF.

The gene calls are TRBV5-6 and TRBJ2-7, with 7 bases identical to TRBD1. This CDR3 has 14 amino acids. Losses at the gene ends were 2 bases for V and 3 bases for J; bases not matched to a gene: 5. The germline CDR1 and CDR2 sequences are SGHDT and YYEEEE. For the CDR3, the DNA is TGTGCCAGCAGCTTAGGACAGGCGTTCTACGAGCAGTACTTC. It yields the protein CASSLGQAFYEQYF.